The next 24 T cell receptor beta chains were all read from a single sample in a study of shared clonotypes between healthy human individuals (TCRdb year 2020). Library method: the immunoSEQ multiplex PCR assay. Held by TCRdb, this immuneACCESS table contains in-frame sequences only and omits some clones. Under half of the omission traces to an unresolved V gene where checked; the cause of the rest is unknown. The sample contains 2.3 million or so clones, 90% to 95% of them found a single time. The top ten constitute under 0.45% of the sample. What was sequenced was naive CD4+ T cells from PBMCs. According to the study, the label for this sample's cell subset or site signals: CD45RA+ positively selected. These receptor sequences come from a man between 18 and 29 years old in good health. Some clones in this sample may be carry-over from other donors' samples.

The genes are TRBV15 and TRBJ1-5; 7 positions match TRBD1. J was trimmed by 2 bases and V by 1 base; bases with no gene match: 5. Germline assignment: CDR1 LNHNV and CDR2 YYDKDF (reference sequence). The CDR3 has 16 residues. In DNA form, the CDR3 reads TGTGCCACCAGCAGAGGAGGGGACAGTGGCAATCAGCCCCAGCATTTT. Its protein product is CATSRGGDSGNQPQHF.

V usage is TRBV27 and J usage is TRBJ1-4; the D is unclear. Germline lookup yields CDR1 MNHEY and CDR2 SMNVEV (reference sequence). The ends were cut back, 5 bases at V and 0 bases at J, with 7 bases in the middle. The CDR3 totals 14 residues. The CDR3 here is CASSGRATNEKLFF. The CDR3, as DNA: TGTGCCAGCAGTGGGCGTGCAACTAATGAAAAACTGTTTTTT.

CDR3 nucleotide sequence: TGTGCCAGCGAAGTCCTGGGGACACCCTCCTACGAGCAGTACTTC. Translating it yields CASEVLGTPSYEQYF. This chain links TRBV5-6 with TRBJ2-7; TRBD1 might be the D (6 bases). Trimming left V 7 bases short and J 0 bases short, with 17 bases between. Per the germline V gene, CDR1 is SGHDT and CDR2 is YYEEEE. The CDR3 consists of 15 residues.

Worth noting for this clone: This CDR3 is also generated by other DNA sequences in the sample. This chain links TRBV28 with TRBJ1-4; the D is unclear. The CDR3 is 12 residues long. Per the germline V gene, CDR1 is MDHEN and CDR2 is SYDVKM. With 5 bases removed from V and 8 bases from J, the gap between germline ends came to 9 bases. The CDR3 DNA follows: TGTGCCAGCAGTCCTCTGGGGGAAAAACTGTTTTTT. It encodes CASSPLGEKLFF.

The chain is built from TRBV4-1 and TRBJ2-1; 14 bases align to TRBD2. V trimming: 5 bases; J trimming: 9 bases; junction bases outside the gene matches: 9. The V gene's germline CDR1 is MGHRA and CDR2 YSYEKL. The CDR3 is made up of 16 amino acids. In DNA form, the CDR3 reads TGCGCCAGCAGCGGCCGGACTAGCGGGAGGCTTAGTGAGCAGTTCTTC. It codes for CASSGRTSGRLSEQFF.

The rearrangement joins TRBV15 to TRBJ2-2; D remains ambiguous. The V gene lost 0 bases and the J gene lost 5 bases, with 13 bases spanning the gap. This CDR3 spans 16 amino acids. CDR1 is LNHNV and CDR2 is YYDKDF in the germline V gene (reference sequence). The CDR3 DNA is TGTGCCACCAGCAGAGAAGGCCCAGGAGCGACCGGGGAGCTGTTTTTT. Translated: CATSREGPGATGELFF.

A word on this clone: This specimen includes other DNA sequences encoding the same CDR3. The chain uses TRBV7-9 and TRBJ2-1, with 11 bases fitting TRBD2. Trimming took 1 base from V and 1 from J; bases not matched to a gene: 6. The germline CDR1 and CDR2 sequences are SEHNR and FQNEAQ (reference sequence). The CDR3 covers 18 residues. CDR3 DNA: TGTGCCAGCAGCTTAGGCACTAGCGGGAGAAGGTCCTACAATGAGCAGTTCTTC. Amino acid sequence: CASSLGTSGRRSYNEQFF.

This clone was seen once. The CDR3 spells CASSPLKGTSGSNEQFF. The CDR3, as DNA: TGTGCCAGCAGTCCCCTAAAAGGGACTAGCGGGAGTAATGAGCAGTTCTTC. The J gene is TRBJ2-1, the V gene TRBV2; 14 nucleotides line up with TRBD2. This CDR3 has 17 amino acids. Germline V lookup: CDR1 SNHLY, CDR2 FYNNEI. V lost 5 bases to trimming and J lost 7 bases; unmatched junction nucleotides: 10.

The sample holds one count of this clone. For the CDR3, the DNA is TGTGCCAGCAGGTTAATCCAGGGTGGGGTGACTGAAGCTTTCTTT. This sequence encodes CASRLIQGGVTEAFF. This rearrangement joins TRBV7-2 to TRBJ1-1, with D possibly matching TRBD1 (5 bases). CDR1 SGHTA and CDR2 FQGNSA come from the germline V gene. With 6 bases removed from V and 5 bases from J, the gap between germline ends came to 19 bases. This CDR3 region has 15 residues. The full variable domain, completed using reference TRBV7-2 and TRBJ1-1, is GAGVSQSPSNKVTEKGKDVELRCDPISGHTALYWYRQSLGQGLEFLIYFQGNSAPDKSGLPSDRFSAERTGGSVSTLTIQRTQQEDSAVYLCASRLIQGGVTEAFFGQGTRLTVV.

The genes are TRBV5-1 and TRBJ2-1; D may be TRBD1 (7 bases). Germline V gives CDR1 SGHRS, CDR2 YFSETQ. This CDR3 has 16 residues. The V gene lost 4 bases and the J gene lost 0 bases, with 14 bases spanning the gap. CDR3 coding DNA: TGCGCCAGCAGCGCGGGACAGCCGAGCTCCTACAATGAGCAGTTCTTC. Translated: CASSAGQPSSYNEQFF.

About this clone itself: Other nucleotide sequences in the sample specify the same CDR3. The chain employs TRBV7-2 and TRBJ1-3, with 9 bases identical to TRBD1. CDR1 and CDR2 from the germline V gene are SGHTA and FQGNSA. The V and J ends lost 5 bases and 2 bases, in that order; junction bases with no gene match: 4. The CDR3 loop spans 15 amino acids. The CDR3 coding sequence is TGTGCCAGCAGCCCCGACAGGGGGACTGGAAACACCATATATTTT. Translating gives CASSPDRGTGNTIYF.

As for this clone: Other nucleotide sequences in the sample specify the same CDR3. The chain links TRBV9 to TRBJ2-1; D unclear. The CDR3 has 15 amino acids. V was cut by 1 base and J by 0 bases, with 8 bases left in between. Looked up from germline, CDR1 is SGDLS and CDR2 is YYNGEE. CDR3 DNA sequence: TGTGCCAGCAGCGTAAGTAGTACCTCCTACAATGAGCAGTTCTTC. It is translated as CASSVSSTSYNEQFF.

CDR3 amino acids: CASSEVNTEAFF. The CDR3 region has the DNA TGTGCCAGCAGTGAAGTGAACACTGAAGCTTTCTTT. The gene calls are TRBV2 and TRBJ1-1; the D is unclear. V was trimmed by 1 base and J by 0 bases, leaving 0 bases between them. This CDR3 spans 12 amino acids. CDR1 is SNHLY, CDR2 FYNNEI, per germline.

This chain links TRBV30 with TRBJ2-2, with D possibly TRBD1 on 5 matching bases. The CDR3 runs 15 residues. In germline, CDR1 is GTSNPN, CDR2 SVGIG (reference sequence). Between the trimmed V and J ends, which lost 0 bases and 5 bases, there was a span of 13 bases. Written as DNA, the CDR3 is TGTGCCTGGAGTGTATCCCCAGGGCGTACCGGGGAGCTGTTTTTT. Its translation is CAWSVSPGRTGELFF.

The CDR3 is CASSYGGTADTQYF. As DNA, the CDR3 is TGTGCCAGCAGTTACGGTGGGACAGCCGATACGCAGTATTTT. V and J are TRBV6-5 and TRBJ2-3, with TRBD1 matching 7 bases. Germline assignment: CDR1 MNHEY and CDR2 SVGAGI. The CDR3 runs 14 residues. The ends lost 2 bases at V and 6 bases at J; junction bases unmatched: 5.

The chain employs TRBV23-1 and TRBJ2-3; D is unresolved. TRBV23-1 is given ORF status, its function remaining uncertain. The V gene lost 2 bases and the J gene lost 3 bases, with 18 bases spanning the gap. The CDR3 is 17 residues long. CDR3 nucleotides: TGCGCCAGCAGTCAAAGGAGTAAGGGTCTGCGGACAGATACGCAGTATTTT. It yields the protein CASSQRSKGLRTDTQYF.

V is TRBV5-1 and J is TRBJ2-4, with D maybe TRBD1 (5 bases). Germline loops: CDR1 SGHRS, CDR2 YFSETQ. This CDR3 comprises 17 residues. Trimming removed 0 bases at V and 0 bases at J, with 13 bases between. DNA for the CDR3: TGCGCCAGCAGCTTGGGTGCAGGGTGGGAAGCCAAAAACATTCAGTACTTC. Translating gives CASSLGAGWEAKNIQYF.

This clone has more than one count but fewer than ten. V usage is TRBV18 and J usage is TRBJ1-1, with D possibly matching TRBD1 (5 bases). The germline V and J ends were trimmed by 3 bases and 1 base, with 15 bases remaining between them. Germline CDR1 and CDR2: KGHSH and LQKENI. CDR3 length: 16 residues. CDR3 protein: CASSPTVQAENTEAFF. CDR3 DNA sequence: TGTGCCAGCTCACCTACTGTACAGGCGGAGAACACTGAAGCTTTCTTT.

The chain carries TRBV23-1 and TRBJ1-1, with D unclear. TRBV23-1 falls under the ORF class, with uncertain function. Trimming pared 7 bases from V and 6 bases from J, leaving 12 bases between. The CDR3 has 12 residues. CDR3 coding DNA: TGCGCCAGCAAGCTGAGGCCATCTGAAGCTTTCTTT. Protein product: CASKLRPSEAFF.

The chain links TRBV5-4 to TRBJ2-2; 12 bases agree with TRBD2. The CDR3 is 17 amino acids. Germline assignment: CDR1 SGHNT and CDR2 YYREEE (reference sequence). The trim removed 0 bases at V and 5 bases at J, leaving 5 bases unmatched. The CDR3 loop is CASSLGTSGIRTGELFF. The DNA of the CDR3 is TGTGCCAGCAGCTTGGGGACTAGCGGGATTAGGACCGGGGAGCTGTTTTTT.

J is TRBJ1-1 and V is TRBV2, with TRBD1 matching over 9 bases. The CDR3 runs to 15 residues. V was pared by 6 bases and J by 0 bases, with 5 bases of the junction left unmatched. Germline assignment: CDR1 SNHLY and CDR2 FYNNEI. The CDR3 bases are TGTGCCAGCAGGGGCGGGACAGGGATGAACACTGAAGCTTTCTTT. It encodes CASRGGTGMNTEAFF.

The gene calls are TRBV7-8 and TRBJ2-2, with TRBD2 matching 11 bases. This CDR3 is 18 amino acids long. V shed 5 bases, J shed 6 bases, and the junction held 14 bases outside the gene matches. Per the germline V gene, CDR1 is SGHVS and CDR2 is FQNEAQ. The DNA for the CDR3 is TGTGCCAGCAGCAAAAGGACTAGCGGGTATACCCCAGCCGGGGAGCTGTTTTTT. Its protein is CASSKRTSGYTPAGELFF.

V is TRBV25-1 and J is TRBJ1-4; 9 nucleotides align to TRBD1. This CDR3 has 15 residues. CDR1 is MGHDK and CDR2 is SYGVNS in the germline V gene. V was clipped by 2 bases and J by 5 bases; unmatched bases: 3. CDR3 loop: CASSEGGQGNEKLFF. The CDR3 coding sequence is TGTGCCAGCAGTGAAGGAGGACAGGGGAATGAAAAACTGTTTTTT.

As for this clone: Within the sample, other DNA sequences also encode this same CDR3. The rearrangement joins TRBV7-7 to TRBJ2-3; 13 bases match TRBD2. Germline V gives CDR1 SSHAT, CDR2 FNYEAQ (reference sequence). The trim removed 5 bases at V and 3 bases at J, leaving 2 bases unmatched. The CDR3 is made up of 15 amino acids. As DNA, the CDR3 is TGTGCCAGCAGCCCACTAGCGGGAGGGACAGATACGCAGTATTTT. Its translation is CASSPLAGGTDTQYF.